These T cell receptor beta chains were read from a single sample in a study of regulatory T cells in long-lasting Graves disease. TCRdb reprocessed the multiplex PCR reads with MiXCR, giving one entry per CDR3 protein. The table shows roughly 300,000 distinct CDR3 sequences, with under 25% occurring only once. Sequenced material: peripheral blood mononuclear cells (PBMCs), taken when the disease was refractory, from a patient treated with antithyroid drugs. These receptors were obtained from a female donor with Graves disease. Each CDR3 is given with its conserved first and last residue. A D gene is named only where the DNA matches it firmly. The size entry is marked missing in some rows and otherwise reads once, few, many or a size class.

clone_size	d_call	j_call	v_call	cdr3_length	cdr3_aa	cdr3_nt
-	-	TRBJ1-1	TRBV2	14	CASRDGSMNTEAFF	TGTGCCAGCAGGGACGGATCCATGAACACTGAAGCTTTCTTT
-	-	TRBJ2-7	TRBV7-9	13	CASRGGVNYEQYF	TGTGCCAGCAGAGGGGGGGTAAACTACGAGCAGTACTTC
many	TRBD2	TRBJ2-7	TRBV28	16	CASSPASGGSSYEQYF	TGTGCCAGCAGTCCGGCTAGCGGGGGGAGCTCCTACGAGCAGTACTTC
many	-	TRBJ2-7	TRBV12-3/TRBV12-4	13	CASSYGRDYEQYF	TGTGCCAGCAGTTATGGCAGGGACTACGAGCAGTACTTC
-	-	TRBJ1-1	TRBV20-1	16	CSVSLSNTGMNTEAFF	TGCAGTGTTAGCCTTTCCAATACAGGGATGAACACTGAAGCTTTCTTT
-	TRBD1	TRBJ2-6	TRBV6-1	17	CASRTTGVGSGANVLTF	TGTGCCAGCAGGACCACAGGGGTTGGTTCTGGGGCCAACGTCCTGACTTTC
-	-	TRBJ2-7	TRBV3-1	17	CASSQASGGRPSHEQYF	TGTGCCAGCAGCCAAGCCTCCGGAGGGAGACCCTCCCACGAGCAGTACTTC
-	-	TRBJ1-2	TRBV4-3	16	CASSQGTGPGNYGYTF	TGCGCCAGCAGCCAAGGAACAGGGCCGGGGAACTATGGCTACACCTTC
-	-	TRBJ2-7	TRBV6-2/TRBV6-3	17	CASSYSAVAAGGLEQYF	TGTGCCAGCAGTTACTCCGCTGTGGCGGCTGGGGGTCTCGAGCAGTACTTC
-	-	TRBJ2-1	TRBV4-2	14	CASSQNLARAVQFF	TGTGCCAGCAGCCAAAATCTCGCGAGGGCGGTGCAGTTCTTC
many	-	TRBJ1-5	TRBV6-1	13	CASSNRFEQPQHF	TGTGCCAGCAGCAACCGGTTCGAACAGCCCCAGCATTTT
-	-	TRBJ2-7	TRBV14	14	CASSHGTLPYEQYF	TGTGCCAGCAGCCACGGGACACTTCCCTACGAGCAGTACTTC
many	TRBD2	TRBJ2-7	TRBV6-5	15	CASSYLDPSGYEQYF	TGTGCCAGCAGTTACCTTGACCCTAGCGGTTACGAGCAGTACTTC
-	-	TRBJ1-1	TRBV7-2	14	CASSQDRGPGIAFF	TGCGCCAGCAGCCAAGATCGGGGTCCGGGGATCGCTTTCTTT
-	-	TRBJ2-7	TRBV20-1	13	CSARSTGTYEQYF	TGCAGTGCGAGGAGCACAGGTACCTACGAGCAGTACTTC
few	-	TRBJ2-2	TRBV9	18	CASSALDNSLENTGELFF	TGTGCCAGCAGCGCCCTCGACAATTCCCTAGAGAACACCGGGGAGCTGTTTTTT
few	-	TRBJ2-2	TRBV5-1	16	CASSLDGGADTGELFF	TGCGCCAGCAGCTTGGATGGAGGGGCAGACACCGGGGAGCTGTTTTTT
-	TRBD1	TRBJ2-7	TRBV6-4	13	CASSVNRGDEQYF	TGTGCCAGCAGTGTTAACAGGGGGGACGAGCAGTACTTC
many	-	TRBJ2-2	TRBV28	13	CASRQNRAGELFF	TGTGCCAGCAGACAGAACAGGGCCGGGGAGCTGTTTTTT
many	-	TRBJ2-7	TRBV28	13	CASSSELRDEQYF	TGTGCCAGCAGTTCGGAACTTAGGGACGAGCAGTACTTC
many	-	TRBJ2-6	TRBV7-2	13	CASRPSGANVLTF	TGTGCCAGCAGACCGTCTGGGGCCAACGTCCTGACTTTC
few	-	TRBJ1-5	TRBV4-2	16	CASSQDNRGENQPQHF	TGTGCCAGCAGCCAAGATAACCGAGGGGAGAATCAGCCCCAGCATTTT
-	-	TRBJ2-2	TRBV24-1	17	CATSDLLVTPDTGELFF	TGTGCCACCAGTGATTTGCTGGTGACACCTGATACCGGGGAGCTGTTTTTT
many	-	TRBJ2-2	TRBV12-3/TRBV12-4	14	CASSLGQHTGELFF	TGTGCCAGCAGTTTAGGACAGCACACCGGGGAGCTGTTTTTT
many	TRBD2	TRBJ2-7	TRBV3-1	15	CASSPLAGVGNEQYF	TGTGCCAGCAGCCCTCTAGCGGGAGTGGGAAACGAGCAGTACTTC
-	TRBD1	TRBJ1-6	TRBV19	15	CASTALDRVNSPLHF	TGTGCCAGTACCGCATTGGACAGGGTCAATTCACCCCTCCACTTT
-	TRBD2	TRBJ2-1	TRBV6-5	19	CASSYSKVTGTSGSNEQFF	TGTGCCAGCAGTTACTCGAAGGTTACGGGGACTAGCGGGAGCAATGAGCAGTTCTTC
few	TRBD2	TRBJ2-4	TRBV28	20	CASSLTGAKLAGKIKNIQYF	TGTGCCAGCAGCCTAACCGGGGCCAAACTAGCGGGCAAAATCAAAAACATTCAGTACTTC
many	-	TRBJ2-2	TRBV7-3	15	CASSLSPGNTGELFF	TGTGCCAGCAGCTTATCGCCAGGGAACACCGGGGAGCTGTTTTTT
-	-	TRBJ2-7	TRBV13	14	CASTVRGAGYEQYF	TGTGCCAGCACAGTCAGGGGTGCGGGGTACGAGCAGTACTTC
-	-	TRBJ2-7	TRBV20-1	12	CSASQNGYEQYF	TGCAGTGCTAGCCAGAACGGTTACGAGCAGTACTTC
-	-	TRBJ2-7	TRBV28	14	CATRYRLGTYGQYF	TGTGCCACCCGTTACAGGTTGGGGACCTACGGGCAGTACTTC
once	-	TRBJ2-1	TRBV28	16	CASKGLDLASYNEQFF	TGTGCCAGCAAAGGACTTGACCTTGCCTCCTACAATGAGCAGTTCTTC
-	TRBD2	TRBJ2-5	TRBV7-9	14	CASSLVSGRETQYF	TGTGCCAGCAGCTTAGTAAGCGGGAGAGAGACCCAGTACTTC
few	TRBD1	TRBJ2-4	TRBV6-2/TRBV6-3	14	CASRTRDRGNIQYF	TGTGCCAGCAGAACGCGGGACAGGGGCAACATTCAGTACTTC
few	-	TRBJ1-1	TRBV10-3	17	CAISERTYSQGDTEAFF	TGTGCCATCAGTGAGAGGACTTACAGCCAAGGGGACACTGAAGCTTTCTTT
many	-	TRBJ1-1	TRBV30	15	CAWSVDPLQNTEAFF	TGTGCCTGGAGTGTGGATCCCCTCCAAAACACTGAAGCTTTCTTT
-	-	TRBJ1-5	TRBV19	15	CASSINRDPNQPQHF	TGTGCCAGTAGTATAAACAGGGACCCTAATCAGCCCCAGCATTTT
many	-	TRBJ2-7	TRBV18	13	CASSPPESYEQYF	TGTGCCAGCTCACCACCGGAATCCTACGAGCAGTACTTC
few	-	TRBJ2-7	TRBV6-5	15	CASSYVGRDSYEQYF	TGTGCCAGCAGTTACGTGGGTAGGGACTCCTACGAGCAGTACTTC
many	-	TRBJ1-2	TRBV7-2	15	CASSYTGLGDYGYTF	TGTGCCAGCAGCTACACCGGGTTAGGGGACTATGGCTACACCTTC
-	-	TRBJ1-5	TRBV19	15	CASSIYQGTSQPQHF	TGTGCCAGTAGTATTTACCAGGGAACGAGTCAGCCCCAGCATTTT
-	-	TRBJ1-2	TRBV27	14	CASSLGPILGGYTF	TGTGCCAGCAGCTTAGGTCCCATCCTGGGCGGCTACACCTTC
-	TRBD2	TRBJ2-7	TRBV4-2	18	CASSQASGLAGETYEQYF	TGTGCCAGCAGCCAAGCTTCGGGACTAGCGGGAGAAACCTACGAGCAGTACTTC
many	TRBD1	TRBJ1-1	TRBV2	15	CASRPDRGRNTEAFF	TGTGCCAGCAGACCAGACAGGGGGCGGAACACTGAAGCTTTCTTT
-	TRBD2	TRBJ2-7	TRBV7-9	15	CASSNGLAGVYEQYF	TGTGCCAGCAGCAACGGACTAGCGGGAGTCTACGAGCAGTACTTC
-	-	TRBJ2-2	TRBV19	12	CASIKGTGELFF	TGTGCCAGTATAAAGGGCACCGGGGAGCTGTTTTTT
many	-	TRBJ2-5	TRBV29-1	10	CSVAGETQYF	TGCAGCGTTGCTGGGGAGACCCAGTACTTC
many	TRBD2	TRBJ2-7	TRBV28	17	CASSLPSLAGGGYEQYF	TGTGCCAGCAGTTTACCCTCACTAGCGGGAGGGGGCTACGAGCAGTACTTC
many	-	TRBJ1-1	TRBV5-1	13	CASTGTTNTEAFF	TGCGCCAGCACCGGGACAACGAACACTGAAGCTTTCTTT
-	-	TRBJ1-2	TRBV4-1	13	CASSPTAAYGYTF	TGCGCCAGCAGCCCGACGGCTGCCTATGGCTACACCTTC
once	TRBD1	TRBJ2-7	TRBV19	16	CASSITPGQGAYEQYF	TGTGCCAGTAGTATAACTCCGGGACAGGGAGCGTACGAGCAGTACTTC
few	-	TRBJ1-2	TRBV6-5	12	CASSYDVVGYTF	TGTGCCAGCAGTTACGATGTAGTCGGCTACACCTTC
-	TRBD2	TRBJ2-7	TRBV30	14	CAWSFGGSRYEQYF	TGTGCCTGGAGTTTCGGCGGGAGCCGGTACGAGCAGTACTTC
many	TRBD2	TRBJ2-5	TRBV3-1	16	CASSQGTSGGGETQYF	TGTGCCAGCAGCCAAGGGACTAGCGGGGGCGGAGAGACCCAGTACTTC
many	TRBD1	TRBJ1-1	TRBV13	16	CASSSGQGYMNTEAFF	TGTGCCAGCAGCTCAGGACAGGGTTACATGAACACTGAAGCTTTCTTT
-	-	TRBJ1-1	TRBV29-1	11	CSVGEPTEAFF	TGCAGCGTTGGTGAACCCACTGAAGCTTTCTTT